This T cell receptor (beta chain) was sequenced for a study of control samples from healthy donors and cancer patients. Clones were read by immunoSEQ multiplex PCR, and TCRdb kept only the in-frame ones, dropping some. The profile shows about 110,000 clones, roughly 92% of them singletons. The CDR3 sequence is 15 residues long. The ends were cut back, 3 bases at V and 0 bases at J, with 11 bases in the middle. CDR1 and CDR2 (germline): KGHSH, LQKENI. The clonotype originates from a woman under 30 in good health. The chain joins TRBV18 to TRBJ1-1; D is undetermined. Sequencing input: blood. CDR3 DNA: TGTGCCAGCTCACCTGACAAGATCATGAACACTGAAGCTTTCTTT. This codes for CASSPDKIMNTEAFF. The whole variable domain, remainder taken from reference TRBV18 and TRBJ1-1, is NAGVMQNPRHLVRRRGQEARLRCSPMKGHSHVYWYRQLPEEGLKFMVYLQKENIIDESGMPKERFSAEFPKEGPSILRIQQVVRGDSAAYFCASSPDKIMNTEAFFGQGTRLTVV.